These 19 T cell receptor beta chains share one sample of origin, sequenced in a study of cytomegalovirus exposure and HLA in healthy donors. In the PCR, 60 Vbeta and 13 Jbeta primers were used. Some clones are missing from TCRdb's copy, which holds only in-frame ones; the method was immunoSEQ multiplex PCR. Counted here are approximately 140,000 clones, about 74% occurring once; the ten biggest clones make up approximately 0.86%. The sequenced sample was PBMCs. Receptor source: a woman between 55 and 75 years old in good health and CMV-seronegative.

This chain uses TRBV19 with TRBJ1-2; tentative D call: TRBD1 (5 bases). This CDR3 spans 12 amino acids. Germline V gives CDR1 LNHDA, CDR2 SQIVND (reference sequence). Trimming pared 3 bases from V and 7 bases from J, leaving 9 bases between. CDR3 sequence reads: CASSIREVGYTF. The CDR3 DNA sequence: TGTGCCAGTAGTATCAGGGAAGTTGGCTACACCTTC. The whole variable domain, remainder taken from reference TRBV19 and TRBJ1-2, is DGGITQSPKYLFRKEGQNVTLSCEQNLNHDAMYWYRQDPGQGLRLIYYSQIVNDFQKGDIAEGYSVSREKKESFPLTVTSAQKNPTAFYLCASSIREVGYTFGSGTRLTVV.

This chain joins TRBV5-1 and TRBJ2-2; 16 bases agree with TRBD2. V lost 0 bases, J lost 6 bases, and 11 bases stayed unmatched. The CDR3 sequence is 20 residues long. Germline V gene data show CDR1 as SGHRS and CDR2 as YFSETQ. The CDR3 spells CASSLEPPGLAGGPPGELFF. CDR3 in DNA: TGCGCCAGCAGCTTGGAACCTCCGGGACTAGCGGGAGGGCCGCCCGGGGAGCTGTTTTTT.

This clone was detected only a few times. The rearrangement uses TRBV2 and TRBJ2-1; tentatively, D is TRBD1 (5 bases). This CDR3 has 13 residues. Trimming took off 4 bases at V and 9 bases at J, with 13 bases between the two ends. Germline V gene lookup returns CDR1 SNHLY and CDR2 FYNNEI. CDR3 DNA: TGTGCCAGCAGTGCAGGGTGGAACGGTGAGCAGTTCTTC. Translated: CASSAGWNGEQFF.

Here the CDR3 reads CASSLGGLAGDEQFF. CDR3 nucleotides: TGTGCCAGCAGCTTAGGGGGACTAGCGGGGGATGAGCAGTTCTTC. The chain is built from TRBV11-3 and TRBJ2-1, with 14 bases identical to TRBD2. The trim removed 1 base at V and 8 bases at J, leaving 1 base unmatched. The CDR3 runs 15 residues. Germline CDR1 and CDR2: SGHNT and YENEEA.

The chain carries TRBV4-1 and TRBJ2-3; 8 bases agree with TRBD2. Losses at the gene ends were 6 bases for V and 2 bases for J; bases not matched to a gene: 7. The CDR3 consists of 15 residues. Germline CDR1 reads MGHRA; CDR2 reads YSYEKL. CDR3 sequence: CASRIAGLHTDTQYF. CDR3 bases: TGCGCCAGCAGGATAGCGGGGCTCCACACAGATACGCAGTATTTT.

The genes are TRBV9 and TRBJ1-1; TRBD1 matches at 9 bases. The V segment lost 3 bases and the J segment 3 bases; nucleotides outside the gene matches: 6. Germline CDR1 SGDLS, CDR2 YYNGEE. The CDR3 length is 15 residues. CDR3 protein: CASSAARDRDTEAFF. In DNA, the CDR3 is TGTGCCAGCAGCGCCGCACGGGACAGGGACACTGAAGCTTTCTTT.

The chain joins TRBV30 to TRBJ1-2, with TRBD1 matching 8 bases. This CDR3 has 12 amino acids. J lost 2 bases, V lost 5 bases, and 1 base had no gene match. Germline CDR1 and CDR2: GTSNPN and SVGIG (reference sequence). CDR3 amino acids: CAWGTGNYGYTF. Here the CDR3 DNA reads TGTGCCTGGGGGACAGGAAACTATGGCTACACCTTC.

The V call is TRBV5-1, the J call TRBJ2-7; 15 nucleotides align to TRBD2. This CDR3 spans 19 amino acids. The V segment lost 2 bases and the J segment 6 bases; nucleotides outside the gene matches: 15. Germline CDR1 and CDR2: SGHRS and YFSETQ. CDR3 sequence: CASSFGTSGGSAGQIEQYF. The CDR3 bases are TGCGCCAGCAGCTTCGGGACTAGCGGGGGGAGCGCTGGACAAATCGAGCAGTACTTC.

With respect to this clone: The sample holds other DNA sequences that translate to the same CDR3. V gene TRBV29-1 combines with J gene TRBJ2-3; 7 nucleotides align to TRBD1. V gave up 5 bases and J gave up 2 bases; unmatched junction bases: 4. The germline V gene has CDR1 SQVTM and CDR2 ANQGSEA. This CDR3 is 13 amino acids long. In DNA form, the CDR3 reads TGCAGCGTTTCACAGGGGTACACAGATACGCAGTATTTT. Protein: CSVSQGYTDTQYF.

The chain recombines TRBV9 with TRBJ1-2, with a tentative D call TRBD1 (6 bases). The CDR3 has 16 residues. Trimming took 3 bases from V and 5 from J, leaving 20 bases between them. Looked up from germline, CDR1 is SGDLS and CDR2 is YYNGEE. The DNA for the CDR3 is TGTGCCAGCAGCGGAGGGGGGGTTGGGGTAGAGTATGGCTACACCTTC. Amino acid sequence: CASSGGGVGVEYGYTF.

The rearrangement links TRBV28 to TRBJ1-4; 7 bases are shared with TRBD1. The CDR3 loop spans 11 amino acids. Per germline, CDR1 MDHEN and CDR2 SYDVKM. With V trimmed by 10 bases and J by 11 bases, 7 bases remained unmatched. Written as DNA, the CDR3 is TGTGCCACCACGTCGGACAGGAAACTGTTTTTT. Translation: CATTSDRKLFF.

The CDR3 protein is CASSLRTGAQTEAFF. CDR3 coding DNA: TGTGCCAGCAGTCTACGGACAGGGGCGCAGACTGAAGCTTTCTTT. V gene TRBV28 combines with J gene TRBJ1-1, with 9 positions matching TRBD1. CDR1 is MDHEN, CDR2 SYDVKM, per germline. J gave up 5 bases and V 5 bases, and 9 bases lay outside the gene matches. The CDR3 extends over 15 amino acids. Combining the CDR3 with reference TRBV28 and TRBJ1-1 gives the whole variable domain DVKVTQSSRYLVKRTGEKVFLECVQDMDHENMFWYRQDPGLGLRLIYFSYDVKMKEKGDIPEGYSVSREKKERFSLILESASTNQTSMYLCASSLRTGAQTEAFFGQGTRLTVV.

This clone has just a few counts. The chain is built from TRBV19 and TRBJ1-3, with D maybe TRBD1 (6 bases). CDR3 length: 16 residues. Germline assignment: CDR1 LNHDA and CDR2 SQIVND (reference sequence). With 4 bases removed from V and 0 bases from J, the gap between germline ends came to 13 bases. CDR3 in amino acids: CASSTRGAVSGNTIYF. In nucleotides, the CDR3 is TGTGCCAGTAGTACCCGGGGGGCCGTCTCTGGAAACACCATATATTTT.

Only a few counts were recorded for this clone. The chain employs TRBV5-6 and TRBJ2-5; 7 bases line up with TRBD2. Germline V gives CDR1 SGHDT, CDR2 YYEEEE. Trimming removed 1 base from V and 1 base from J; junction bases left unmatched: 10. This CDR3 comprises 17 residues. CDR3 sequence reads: CASSLLSRGDLQETQYF. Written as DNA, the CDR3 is TGTGCCAGCAGCTTGTTGAGCCGGGGGGACCTCCAAGAGACCCAGTACTTC.

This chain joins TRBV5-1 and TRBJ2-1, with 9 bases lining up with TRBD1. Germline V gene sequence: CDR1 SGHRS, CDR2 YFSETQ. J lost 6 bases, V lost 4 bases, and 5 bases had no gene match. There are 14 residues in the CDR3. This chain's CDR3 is CASSPDRGGNEQFF. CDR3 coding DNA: TGCGCCAGCAGCCCTGACAGGGGGGGCAATGAGCAGTTCTTC.

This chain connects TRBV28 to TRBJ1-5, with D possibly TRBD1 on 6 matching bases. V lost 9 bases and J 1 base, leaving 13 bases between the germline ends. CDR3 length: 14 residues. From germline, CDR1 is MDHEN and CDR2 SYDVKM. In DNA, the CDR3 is TGTGCCAGTCGGACAGTTCGGAGCAATCAGCCCCAGCATTTT. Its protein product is CASRTVRSNQPQHF.

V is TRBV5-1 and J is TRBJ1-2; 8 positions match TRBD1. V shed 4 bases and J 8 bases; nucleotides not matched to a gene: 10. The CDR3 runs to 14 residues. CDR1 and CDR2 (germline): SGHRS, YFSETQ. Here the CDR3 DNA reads TGCGCCAGCAGCCTTTTGGACAGGGAAGGCGGCTACACCTTC. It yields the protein CASSLLDREGGYTF.

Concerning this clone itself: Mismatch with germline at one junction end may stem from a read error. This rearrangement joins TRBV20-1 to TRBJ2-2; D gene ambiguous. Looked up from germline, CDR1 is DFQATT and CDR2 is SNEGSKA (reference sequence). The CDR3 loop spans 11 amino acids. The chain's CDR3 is CSASNNGELFF. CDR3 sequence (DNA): TGCAGTGCTAGCAACAACGGGGAGCTGTTTTTT.

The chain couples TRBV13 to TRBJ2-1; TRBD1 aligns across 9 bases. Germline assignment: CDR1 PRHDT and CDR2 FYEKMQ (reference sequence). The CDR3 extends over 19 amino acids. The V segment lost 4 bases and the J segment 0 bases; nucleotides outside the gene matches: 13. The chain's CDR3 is CASSSPGQGITSSYNEQFF. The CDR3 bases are TGTGCCAGCAGCTCACCGGGACAGGGAATAACGAGCTCCTACAATGAGCAGTTCTTC.